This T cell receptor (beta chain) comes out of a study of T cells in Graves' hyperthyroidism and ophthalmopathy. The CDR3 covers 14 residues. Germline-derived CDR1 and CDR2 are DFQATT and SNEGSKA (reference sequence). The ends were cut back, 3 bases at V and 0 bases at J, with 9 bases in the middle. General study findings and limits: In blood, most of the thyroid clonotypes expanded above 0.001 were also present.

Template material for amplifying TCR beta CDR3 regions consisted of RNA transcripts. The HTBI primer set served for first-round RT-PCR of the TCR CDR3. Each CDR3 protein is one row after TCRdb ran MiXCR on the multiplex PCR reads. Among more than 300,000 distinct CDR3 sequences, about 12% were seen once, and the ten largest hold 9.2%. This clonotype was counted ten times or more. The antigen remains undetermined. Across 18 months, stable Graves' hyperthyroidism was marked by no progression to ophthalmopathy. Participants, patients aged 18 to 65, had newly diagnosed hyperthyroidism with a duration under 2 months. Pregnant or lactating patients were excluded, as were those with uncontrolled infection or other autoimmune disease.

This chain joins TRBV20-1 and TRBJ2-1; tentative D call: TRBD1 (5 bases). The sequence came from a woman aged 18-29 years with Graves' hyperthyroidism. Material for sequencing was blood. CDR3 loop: CSASVDSSYNEQFF. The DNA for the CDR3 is TGCAGTGCTAGCGTTGACAGCTCCTACAATGAGCAGTTCTTC.